This T cell receptor beta chain is from a study of OX40 agonist ivuxolimab in advanced cancers. The study's findings and limits: Averaging showed that CD8+ T cells had more expanded clones than CD4+ did.

Germline CDR1 is MNHNS and CDR2 is SASEGT. V was pared by 4 bases and J by 7 bases, with 16 bases between. The CDR3 is made up of 15 amino acids. Profiling relied on immunoSEQ multiplex PCR, and the TCRdb table lists in-frame clones only, not all of them. The table shows 90,000 to 120,000 clones, with under 95% occurring only once. About this clone: No antigen is known for it.

The sequencing here drew on CD4+ or CD8+ T cells sorted from blood, taken in a trial of the OX40 agonist ivuxolimab. This TCR derives from an adult with an advanced solid tumor such as melanoma, head and neck, liver or kidney cancer. The gene calls are TRBV6-1 and TRBJ2-2; the D call may be TRBD1 or TRBD2 (5 bases each). CDR3 nucleotide sequence: TGTGCCAGCAGTGCGTGGGGGATATTTGGCGGGGAGCTGTTTTTT. Its translation: CASSAWGIFGGELFF.